The T cell receptor beta chain under discussion was sequenced for a study of blood T cell repertoires in COVID-19. The wider study: Sample material is recorded as cDNA or gDNA derived from T cells, B-cell-depleted T cells, or PBMCs.

How the authors handled the data: Reference gene primers were amplified, and this amplification served to estimate nucleated cell counts. Generated by immunoSEQ multiplex PCR, the TCRdb table keeps only in-frame clones and is missing some. V and J calls and clone size come straight from that table; D and trimming were deduced from the DNA. The data hold under 250,000 clones, with less than 90% observed a single time. The CDR3 loop spans 16 amino acids. V lost 2 bases to trimming and J lost 0 bases; unmatched junction nucleotides: 2. The germline V gene has CDR1 LGHNA and CDR2 YNFKEQ. The sequenced sample was peripheral blood. This chain links TRBV4-2 with TRBJ1-4; 8 nucleotides agree with TRBD1. This receptor was identified in a man between 60 and 70 years old with acute or convalescent COVID-19. Written as DNA, the CDR3 is TGTGCCAGCAGCCAACAACAGGGGGCAACTAATGAAAAACTGTTTTTT. This translates into CASSQQQGATNEKLFF.